The T cell receptor (beta chain) described here comes from a study of blood T cell repertoires in COVID-19. About the study: Samples of COVID-19 (acute and convalescent) were obtained from the United States, Italy and Spain. Sources were T cells, B-cell-depleted T cells, or PBMCs; the material itself was cDNA or gDNA.

In the original processing: By means of reference gene primer amplification, nucleated cell counts were estimated. Sequencing used immunoSEQ multiplex PCR; TCRdb keeps in-frame clones, though not all of them. The D gene and trimming were derived from the DNA, and the V and J assignments and clone size from that table. This sample yields 170,000 or so clones, of which approximately 90% are seen a single time; roughly 0.85% belongs to the top ten. V lost 5 bases to trimming and J lost 6 bases; unmatched junction nucleotides: 7. The CDR3 extends over 14 amino acids. From germline, CDR1 is MNHEY and CDR2 SVGAGI.

The sequence was collected from a woman aged 18-35 years who had recovered from COVID-19. The V gene is TRBV6-5, the J gene TRBJ1-5, with 7 bases fitting TRBD1. The sequenced sample consisted of peripheral blood. The CDR3: CASSPGQRGQPQHF. CDR3 in DNA: TGTGCCAGCAGTCCGGGACAGCGTGGTCAGCCCCAGCATTTT.